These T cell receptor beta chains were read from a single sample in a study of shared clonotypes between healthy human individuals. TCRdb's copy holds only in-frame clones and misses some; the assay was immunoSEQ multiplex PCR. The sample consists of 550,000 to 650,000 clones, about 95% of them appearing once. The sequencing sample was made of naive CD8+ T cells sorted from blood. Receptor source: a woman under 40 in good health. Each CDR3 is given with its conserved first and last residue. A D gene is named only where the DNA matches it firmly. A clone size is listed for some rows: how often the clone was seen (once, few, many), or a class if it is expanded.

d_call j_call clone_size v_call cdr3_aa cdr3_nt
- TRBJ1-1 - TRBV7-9 CASSPGPGNTEAFF TGTGCCAGCAGCCCTGGCCCGGGGAACACTGAAGCTTTCTTT
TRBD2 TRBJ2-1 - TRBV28 CASSKREGGNEQFF TGTGCCAGCAGTAAGCGGGAAGGAGGCAATGAGCAGTTCTTC
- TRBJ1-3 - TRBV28 CASSSLGQSRSGNTIYF TGTGCCAGCAGTTCCCTTGGACAGTCCCGCTCTGGAAACACCATATATTTT
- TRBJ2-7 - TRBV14 CASSLYTEQYF TGTGCCAGCTCCTTATATACCGAGCAGTACTTC
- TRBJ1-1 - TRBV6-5 CASSLFDSLGTEAFF TGTGCCAGCAGTTTGTTTGACAGTCTTGGCACTGAAGCTTTCTTT
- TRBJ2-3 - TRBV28 CASRATVSDTQYF TGTGCCAGCAGGGCGACTGTTTCAGATACGCAGTATTTT
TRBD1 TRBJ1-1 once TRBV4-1 CASSRTGWDTEAFF TGCGCCAGCAGCCGGACAGGCTGGGACACTGAAGCTTTCTTT
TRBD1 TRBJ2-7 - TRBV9 CASSGDGTGLYEQYF TGTGCCAGCAGCGGAGACGGGACAGGACTCTACGAGCAGTACTTC
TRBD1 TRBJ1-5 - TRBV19 CASSMRTGLQQPQHF TGTGCCAGTAGTATGAGGACAGGGCTACAACAGCCCCAGCATTTT
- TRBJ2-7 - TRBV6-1 CASSPGSYEQYF TGTGCCAGCAGTCCGGGGTCTTACGAGCAGTACTTC
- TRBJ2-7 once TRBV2 CASSVGRVTREQYF TGTGCCAGCAGTGTAGGCAGGGTTACTCGCGAGCAGTACTTC
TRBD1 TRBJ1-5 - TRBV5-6 CASSLAGGTGNQPQHF TGTGCCAGCAGCTTGGCCGGGGGGACAGGCAATCAGCCCCAGCATTTT
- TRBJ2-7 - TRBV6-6 CASSYLAGGTYEQYF TGTGCCAGCAGTTACCTCGCAGGGGGGACCTACGAGCAGTACTTC
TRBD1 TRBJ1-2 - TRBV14 CASSRLTGNYGYTF TGTGCCAGCAGCAGGTTGACAGGGAACTATGGCTACACCTTC
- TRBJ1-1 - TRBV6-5 CASSYSTHLNTEAFF TGTGCCAGCAGTTACTCGACACACCTCAACACTGAAGCTTTCTTT
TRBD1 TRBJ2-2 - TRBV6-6 CASSSQDRKTGELFF TGTGCCAGCAGTTCCCAGGACAGGAAGACCGGGGAGCTGTTTTTT
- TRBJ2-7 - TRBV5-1 CASSLGVTGWVYEQYF TGCGCCAGCAGCTTGGGGGTGACAGGCTGGGTCTACGAGCAGTACTTC
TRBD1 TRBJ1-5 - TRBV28 CASSSPRGNQPQHF TGTGCCAGCAGTTCACCCAGGGGGAATCAGCCCCAGCATTTT
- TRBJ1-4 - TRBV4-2 CASSQEFVMAARNEKLFF TGTGCCAGCAGCCAAGAGTTCGTCATGGCGGCCCGAAATGAAAAACTGTTTTTT
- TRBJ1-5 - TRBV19 CASKPWPEGGNQPQHF TGTGCCAGTAAGCCGTGGCCCGAGGGGGGCAATCAGCCCCAGCATTTT
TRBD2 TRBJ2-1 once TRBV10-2 CASSENGTSGGNEQFF TGCGCCAGCAGTGAGAATGGGACTAGCGGGGGAAATGAGCAGTTCTTC
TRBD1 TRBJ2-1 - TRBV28 CASSLTGTGASNEQFF TGTGCCAGCAGTTTAACCGGGACAGGAGCTTCGAATGAGCAGTTCTTC
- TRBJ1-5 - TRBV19 CASSIVQRGDWQPQHF TGTGCCAGTAGTATTGTTCAGAGGGGGGATTGGCAGCCCCAGCATTTT
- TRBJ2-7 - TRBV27 CASSFQGGHSSYEQYF TGTGCCAGCAGTTTCCAGGGTGGCCACAGCTCCTACGAGCAGTACTTC
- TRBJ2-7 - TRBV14 CASSQVNAGPDYEQYF TGTGCCAGCAGCCAAGTTAATGCGGGTCCGGACTACGAGCAGTACTTC
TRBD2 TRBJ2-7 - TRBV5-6 CASSSGLANEQYF TGTGCCAGCAGCTCAGGACTAGCGAACGAGCAGTACTTC
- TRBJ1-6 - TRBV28 CASSLRRGNNSPLHF TGTGCCAGCAGTTTAAGAAGGGGTAATAATTCACCCCTCCACTTT
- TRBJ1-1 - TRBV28 CASSFISGYTEAFF TGTGCCAGCAGTTTTATCTCGGGATACACTGAAGCTTTCTTT
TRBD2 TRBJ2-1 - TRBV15 CATSRDALAGYNEQFF TGTGCCACCAGCAGAGATGCACTAGCGGGATACAATGAGCAGTTCTTC
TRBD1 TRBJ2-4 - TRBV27 CASKGQGVQYF TGTGCCAGCAAAGGACAGGGCGTTCAGTACTTC
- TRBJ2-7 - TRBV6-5 CASSDRWARHEQYF TGTGCCAGCAGTGATAGGTGGGCCCGGCACGAGCAGTACTTC
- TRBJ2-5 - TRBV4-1 CASSQRFGPIETQYF TGCGCCAGCAGCCAGAGGTTTGGACCAATAGAGACCCAGTACTTC
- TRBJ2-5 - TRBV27 CASSVLGRRETQYF TGTGCCAGCAGTGTCTTGGGACGGAGAGAGACCCAGTACTTC
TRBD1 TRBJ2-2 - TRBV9 CASSEPGTGVNTGELFF TGTGCCAGCAGCGAACCCGGGACAGGGGTCAACACCGGGGAGCTGTTTTTT
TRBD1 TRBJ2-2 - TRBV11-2 CASSLGYRGVGELFF TGTGCCAGCAGCTTAGGATACAGGGGGGTCGGGGAGCTGTTTTTT
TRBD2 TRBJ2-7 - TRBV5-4 CASSPPSGASYEQYF TGTGCCAGCAGCCCCCCAAGCGGGGCCTCCTACGAGCAGTACTTC
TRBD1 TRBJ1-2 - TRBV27 CASSPRTGVVNYGYTF TGTGCCAGCAGTCCAAGGACAGGGGTAGTTAACTATGGCTACACCTTC
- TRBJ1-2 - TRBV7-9 CASTDGRVYGYTF TGTGCCAGCACCGATGGCAGGGTCTATGGCTACACCTTC
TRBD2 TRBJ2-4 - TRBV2 CASRGLAGLVQYF TGTGCCAGCAGAGGACTAGCGGGACTCGTCCAGTACTTC
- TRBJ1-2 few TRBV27 CASSLDRMGYTF TGTGCCAGCAGTTTAGACCGGATGGGCTACACCTTC
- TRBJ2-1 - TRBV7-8 CASSPAGTDNEQFF TGTGCCAGCAGCCCCGCCGGGACTGACAATGAGCAGTTCTTC
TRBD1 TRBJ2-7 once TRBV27 CASSSTRDRYYEQYF TGTGCCAGCAGTTCGACCCGGGACAGGTACTACGAGCAGTACTTC
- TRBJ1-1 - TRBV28 CASSFGNTEAFF TGTGCCAGCAGTTTCGGGAACACTGAAGCTTTCTTT
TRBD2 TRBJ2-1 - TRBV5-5 CASRRTSGITYNEQFF TGTGCCAGCAGACGGACTAGCGGGATCACCTACAATGAGCAGTTCTTC
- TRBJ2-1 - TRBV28 CASTLVGSGYNEQFF TGTGCCAGCACCTTGGTGGGGAGTGGTTACAATGAGCAGTTCTTC
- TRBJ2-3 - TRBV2 CASLDGYRGGTDTQYF TGTGCCAGCCTGGATGGATACAGGGGAGGAACAGATACGCAGTATTTT
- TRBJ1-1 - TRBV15 CATSGRSTEAFF TGTGCCACCAGCGGAAGGTCCACTGAAGCTTTCTTT
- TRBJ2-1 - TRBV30 CAGSIDLGEQFF TGTGCCGGGAGCATCGATCTCGGTGAGCAGTTCTTC
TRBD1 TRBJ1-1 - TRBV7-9 CASSLEPRGHTEAFF TGTGCCAGCAGCTTAGAGCCCAGGGGGCACACTGAAGCTTTCTTT
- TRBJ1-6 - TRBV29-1 CSVDYRDKRGSPLHF TGCAGCGTTGATTACCGGGACAAAAGGGGATCACCCCTCCACTTT
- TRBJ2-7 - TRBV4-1 CASSQDYSSYEQYF TGCGCCAGCAGCCAAGATTACAGCTCCTACGAGCAGTACTTC
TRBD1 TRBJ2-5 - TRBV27 CASSDRGQETQYF TGTGCCAGCAGTGACAGGGGCCAAGAGACCCAGTACTTC
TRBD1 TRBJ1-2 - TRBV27 CASRTGGVGYTF TGTGCCAGCAGGACAGGGGGCGTGGGCTACACCTTC
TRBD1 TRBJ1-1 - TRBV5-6 CASSWSPGQGGKAEAFF TGTGCCAGCAGCTGGAGCCCGGGACAGGGGGGGAAGGCTGAAGCTTTCTTT
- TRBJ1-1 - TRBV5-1 CASSFGSFIDGAFF TGCGCCAGCAGCTTTGGCAGTTTTATAGACGGAGCTTTCTTT
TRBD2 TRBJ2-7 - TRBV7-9 CASSPGTSAYEQYF TGTGCCAGCAGCCCCGGGACTAGCGCATACGAGCAGTACTTC
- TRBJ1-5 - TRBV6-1 CASSEAWDQPQHF TGTGCCAGCAGTGAAGCGTGGGATCAGCCCCAGCATTTT
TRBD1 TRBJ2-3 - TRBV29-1 CSVELPLDRGTTDTQYF TGCAGCGTTGAACTCCCTCTGGACAGGGGAACCACAGATACGCAGTATTTT
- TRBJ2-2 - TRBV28 CASSFQYNTGELFF TGTGCCAGCAGTTTTCAGTATAACACCGGGGAGCTGTTTTTT
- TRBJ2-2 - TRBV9 CASSVVGGELFF TGTGCCAGCAGCGTAGTAGGCGGGGAGCTGTTTTTT